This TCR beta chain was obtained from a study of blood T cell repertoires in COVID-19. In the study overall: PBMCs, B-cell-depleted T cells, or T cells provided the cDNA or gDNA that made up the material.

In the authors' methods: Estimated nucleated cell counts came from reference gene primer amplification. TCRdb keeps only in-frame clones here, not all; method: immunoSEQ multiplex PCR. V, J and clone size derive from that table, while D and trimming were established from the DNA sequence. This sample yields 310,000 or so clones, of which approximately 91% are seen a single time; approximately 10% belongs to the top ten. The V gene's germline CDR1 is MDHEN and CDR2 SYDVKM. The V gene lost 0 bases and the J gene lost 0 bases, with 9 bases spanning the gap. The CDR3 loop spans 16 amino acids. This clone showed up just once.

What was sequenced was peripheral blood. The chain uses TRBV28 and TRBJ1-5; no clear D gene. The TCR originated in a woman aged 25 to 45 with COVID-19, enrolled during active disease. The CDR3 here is CASSLCQVNSNQPQHF. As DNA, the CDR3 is TGTGCCAGCAGTTTATGCCAGGTTAATAGCAATCAGCCCCAGCATTTT.